The source of this T cell receptor (beta chain) is a study of blood T cell repertoires in COVID-19. Only in-frame clones appear in the TCRdb table, and some are missing; sequencing was by immunoSEQ multiplex PCR. The data contain around 280,000 clones, about 83% of them seen just once; the ten biggest clones take up 6% to 6.5%. From germline, CDR1 is LNHDA and CDR2 SQIVND (reference sequence). This CDR3 contains 17 residues. Trimming pared 6 bases from V and 6 bases from J, leaving 23 bases between. The rearrangement uses TRBV19 and TRBJ2-2; D is ambiguous. The receptor was isolated from a woman between 40 and 50 years old who had recovered from COVID-19. Material: PBMCs or T cells enriched from blood (not recorded which). The CDR3 loop is CASRAREAPRISGELFF. For the CDR3, the DNA is TGTGCCAGTAGGGCCCGAGAGGCACCCCGCATCTCCGGGGAGCTGTTTTTT.